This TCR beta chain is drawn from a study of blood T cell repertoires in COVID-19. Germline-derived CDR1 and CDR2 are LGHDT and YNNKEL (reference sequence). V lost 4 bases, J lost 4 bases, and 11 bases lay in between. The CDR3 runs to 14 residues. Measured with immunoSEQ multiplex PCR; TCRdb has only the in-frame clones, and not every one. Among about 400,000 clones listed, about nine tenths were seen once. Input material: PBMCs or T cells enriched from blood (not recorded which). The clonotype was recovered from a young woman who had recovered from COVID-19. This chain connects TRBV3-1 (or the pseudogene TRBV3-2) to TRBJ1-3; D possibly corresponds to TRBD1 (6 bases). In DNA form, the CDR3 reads TGTGCCAGCAGCCCTCGGGGGGCAGGAAACACCATATATTTT. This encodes CASSPRGAGNTIYF.